A single sample gave rise to the 27 T cell receptor beta chains below, sequenced in a study of T cell changes during pregnancy in multiple sclerosis. Profiled with immunoSEQ multiplex PCR; TCRdb holds only in-frame clones, not every one. Of about 40,000 clones listed, about 90% are singletons. Sequencing was performed on CD4+ T cells from peripheral blood mononuclear cells, taken after pregnancy. These receptors all stem from a female donor with multiple sclerosis, enrolled in a pregnancy study.

This clone was observed a few times. The chain couples TRBV6-5 to TRBJ1-6, with TRBD1 identical over 7 bases. Trimming removed 6 bases from V and 7 bases from J; junction bases left unmatched: 6. Germline assignment: CDR1 MNHEY and CDR2 SVGAGI. This CDR3 comprises 14 residues. CDR3 bases: TGTGCCAGCAGCCTCCGACAGGGAAATTCACCCCTCCACTTT. As protein: CASSLRQGNSPLHF.

This clone was seen just once. The chain employs TRBV2 and TRBJ2-5; D is uncertain. V was trimmed by 5 bases and J by 2 bases, leaving 6 bases between them. Germline assignment: CDR1 SNHLY and CDR2 FYNNEI. This CDR3 contains 12 residues. The DNA of the CDR3 is TGTGCCAGCAGTTTCTTACAAGAGACCCAGTACTTC. Translating it yields CASSFLQETQYF.

The chain uses TRBV11-3 and TRBJ1-1; no clear D gene. V was trimmed by 5 bases and J by 0 bases, leaving 10 bases between them. CDR3 size: 14 residues. The V gene's germline CDR1 is SGHNT and CDR2 YENEEA. The CDR3 DNA follows: TGTGCCAGCAGCGAAAGTAGTCTGAACACTGAAGCTTTCTTT. It yields the protein CASSESSLNTEAFF.

The rearrangement uses TRBV30 and TRBJ2-7; perhaps TRBD2 as D (6 bases). The CDR3 extends over 13 amino acids. Between the trimmed V and J ends, which lost 5 bases and 2 bases, there was a span of 13 bases. Germline V CDR1 and CDR2: GTSNPN, SVGIG (reference sequence). CDR3 residues: CAWAGPPPYEQYF. The CDR3 DNA follows: TGTGCCTGGGCGGGGCCACCGCCCTACGAGCAGTACTTC.

The rearrangement joins TRBV12-2 to TRBJ2-3; TRBD2 reflects the table's D call only, with no check against the DNA. TRBV12-2 is flagged as a pseudogene. This CDR3 region has 15 residues. The CDR3 spells CASRLRRGGTDTQYF. Here the CDR3 DNA reads TGTGCAAGTCGCTTACGGCGGGGGGGCACAGATACGCAGTATTTT.

The V call is TRBV7-8, the J call TRBJ1-6; the D gene is possibly TRBD1 (5 bases). Germline V CDR1 and CDR2: SGHVS, FQNEAQ. The CDR3 covers 17 residues. V lost 1 base and J 10 bases, leaving 20 bases between the germline ends. CDR3 coding DNA: TGTGCCAGCAGCTTAGGTTTGAGTCCGGCGGGGGACTCACCCCTCCACTTT. Translation: CASSLGLSPAGDSPLHF.

This chain uses TRBV9 with TRBJ2-2; a weak D match, TRBD1 (5 bases). CDR1 and CDR2 (germline): SGDLS, YYNGEE. V was pared by 2 bases and J by 1 base, with 9 bases between. This CDR3 is 15 amino acids long. DNA for the CDR3: TGTGCCAGCAGCGTCAGGGCGGTGAACACCGGGGAGCTGTTTTTT. Translation gives CASSVRAVNTGELFF.

The V call is TRBV5-1, the J call TRBJ2-5; the match to TRBD1 covers 10 bases. J gave up 5 bases and V 6 bases, and 7 bases lay outside the gene matches. CDR3 length: 14 residues. The germline V gene has CDR1 SGHRS and CDR2 YFSETQ. The CDR3 DNA reads TGCGCCAGCACCGCCGAGGGACAGGGGGAGACCCAGTACTTC. It codes for CASTAEGQGETQYF.

This chain joins TRBV10-3 and TRBJ1-4; tentative D call: TRBD1 (5 bases). This CDR3 comprises 13 residues. CDR1 ENHRY and CDR2 SYGVKD come from the germline V gene. With 10 bases removed from V and 8 bases from J, the gap between germline ends came to 17 bases. The CDR3 sequence is CATFRETLEKLFF. The CDR3 region has the DNA TGTGCCACCTTCAGGGAAACGTTAGAAAAACTGTTTTTT.

The chain is built from TRBV30 and TRBJ1-5, with 9 bases that match TRBD1. From germline, CDR1 is GTSNPN and CDR2 SVGIG (reference sequence). The CDR3 sequence is 14 residues long. Trimming took 5 bases from V and 6 from J; bases not matched to a gene: 8. The CDR3 loop reads CAWAGTGYGQPQHF. The DNA of the CDR3 is TGTGCCTGGGCCGGGACAGGGTACGGTCAGCCCCAGCATTTT. The full variable domain, its missing parts supplied by reference TRBV30 and TRBJ1-5, is SQTIHQWPATLVQPVGSPLSLECTVEGTSNPNLYWYRQAAGRGLQLLFYSVGIGQISSEVPQNLSASRPQDRQFILSSKKLLLSDSGFYLCAWAGTGYGQPQHFGDGTRLSIL.

This chain uses TRBV4-2 with TRBJ2-3; 9 bases agree with TRBD2. CDR1 LGHNA and CDR2 YNFKEQ come from the germline V gene. This CDR3 is built from 18 residues. V lost 0 bases and J lost 2; bases outside the gene matches: 9. CDR3 sequence: CASSQDLLQRGATDTQYF. DNA of the CDR3: TGTGCCAGCAGCCAAGATCTCCTGCAGCGGGGGGCCACAGATACGCAGTATTTT.

V and J are TRBV21-1 and TRBJ1-2. TRBV21-1 is reported as a pseudogene. CDR3 length: 19 amino acids. This CDR3 is CASSKFRPFREVDGYGYTF. CDR3 in DNA: TGTGCCAGCAGCAAATTTAGGCCTTTCAGAGAGGTGGATGGCTATGGCTACACCTTC.

The rearrangement links TRBV18 to TRBJ2-1; D may be TRBD2 (5 bases). Per germline, CDR1 KGHSH and CDR2 LQKENI. With 0 bases removed from V and 0 bases from J, the gap between germline ends came to 9 bases. The CDR3 contains 16 residues. CDR3 nucleotide sequence: TGTGCCAGCTCACCACCGTCCGGGGACTCCTACAATGAGCAGTTCTTC. It encodes CASSPPSGDSYNEQFF. The whole variable domain, remainder taken from reference TRBV18 and TRBJ2-1, is NAGVMQNPRHLVRRRGQEARLRCSPMKGHSHVYWYRQLPEEGLKFMVYLQKENIIDESGMPKERFSAEFPKEGPSILRIQQVVRGDSAAYFCASSPPSGDSYNEQFFGPGTRLTVL.

The rearrangement joins TRBV7-3 to TRBJ2-1; TRBD2 aligns across 12 bases. The CDR3 covers 15 residues. CDR1 and CDR2 (germline): SGHTA, FQGTGA. V was clipped by 6 bases and J by 9 bases; unmatched bases: 9. The CDR3 loop reads CASRASSGGVGEQFF. For the CDR3, the DNA is TGTGCCAGCAGGGCTTCTAGCGGGGGGGTTGGTGAGCAGTTCTTC.

The J gene is TRBJ2-7, the V gene TRBV7-8; D may be TRBD1 (6 bases). The ends were cut back, 5 bases at V and 3 bases at J, with 14 bases in the middle. Germline V gene data show CDR1 as SGHVS and CDR2 as FQNEAQ. The CDR3 contains 14 residues. The CDR3 loop is CASSLRTDDYEQYF. CDR3 in DNA: TGTGCCAGCAGCCTCAGGACAGACGACTACGAGCAGTACTTC. The full variable domain, its missing parts supplied by reference TRBV7-8 and TRBJ2-7, is GAGVSQSPRYKVAKRGQDVALRCDPISGHVSLFWYQQALGQGPEFLTYFQNEAQLDKSGLPSDRFFAERPEGSVSTLKIQRTQQEDSAVYLCASSLRTDDYEQYFGPGTRLTVT.

DNA for the CDR3: TGTGCCAGCAGCCTAGGCTCCCAGGTTGGGTATGGCTACACCTTC. The encoded protein is CASSLGSQVGYGYTF. The rearrangement links TRBV4-2 to TRBJ1-2; D is unresolved. This CDR3 has 15 residues. Trimming left V 4 bases short and J 5 bases short, with 17 bases between. CDR1 LGHNA and CDR2 YNFKEQ come from the germline V gene.

Note on this clone: One junction end does not reproduce the germline sequence, and a read error may be involved. The V and J genes are TRBV4-3 and TRBJ1-1; 10 bases fit TRBD1. CDR3 length: 16 residues. The germline V gene has CDR1 LGHNA and CDR2 YSLEER. This chain's CDR3 is CASSFGTGEAATISGF. CDR3 nucleotides: TGCGCCAGCAGCTTCGGGACAGGGGAGGCCGCGACTATTTCAGGTTTT.

This chain links TRBV6-6 with TRBJ1-2, with TRBD1 matching 10 bases. The CDR3 length is 15 residues. Trimming took 5 bases from V and 8 from J; bases not matched to a gene: 11. CDR1 MNHNY and CDR2 SVGAGI come from the germline V gene (reference sequence). The DNA for the CDR3 is TGTGCCAGCAGTAATTCAGGACAGGGGGGACGGGGCTACACCTTC. Encoded protein: CASSNSGQGGRGYTF.

The chain has TRBV9 and TRBJ1-1; D ambiguous. Trimming removed 4 bases at V and 3 bases at J, with 10 bases between. The CDR3 has 13 amino acids. The germline gives CDR1 SGDLS, CDR2 YYNGEE. CDR3 protein: CASSSRRDTEAFF. The CDR3 bases are TGTGCCAGCAGCTCCCGTCGGGACACTGAAGCTTTCTTT.

CDR3 in DNA: TGTGCCAGCAGTTTGGTTTTGGCAGGATTGGAGACCCAGTACTTC. It yields the protein CASSLVLAGLETQYF. This chain uses TRBV27 with TRBJ2-5; D not resolved. Germline assignment: CDR1 MNHEY and CDR2 SMNVEV (reference sequence). The CDR3 covers 15 residues. Trimming pared 3 bases from V and 5 bases from J, leaving 16 bases between.

The chain combines TRBV9 with TRBJ2-7; 9 bases map to TRBD2. The CDR3 has 16 amino acids. V trimming: 1 base; J trimming: 1 base; junction bases outside the gene matches: 6. Germline CDR1 is SGDLS and CDR2 is YYNGEE. The CDR3 sequence is CASSVKAGGSSYEQYF. The CDR3 coding sequence is TGTGCCAGCAGCGTAAAAGCGGGGGGCAGTTCCTACGAGCAGTACTTC.

This clone has a handful of counts. Germline is not matched at one junction end, which may reflect a read error. This chain links TRBV10-3 with TRBJ1-3; no clear D. This CDR3 is 14 amino acids long. Germline CDR1 and CDR2: ENHRY and SYGVKD. CDR3 protein: CAITPTHGGNTIYF. The CDR3 coding sequence is TGTGCAATCACGCCCACACATGGCGGAAACACCATATATTTT.

There are a few counts of this clone. This sequence joins TRBV2 and TRBJ1-1; the D gene is possibly TRBD1 (5 bases). Germline CDR1 reads SNHLY; CDR2 reads FYNNEI. Trimming removed 1 base at V and 4 bases at J, with 13 bases between. CDR3 length equals 15 residues. The chain's CDR3 is CASSEDRGRGTEAFF. Written as DNA, the CDR3 is TGTGCCAGCAGTGAAGATAGGGGAAGGGGCACTGAAGCTTTCTTT.

This clone is labeled medium-sized. V is TRBV7-9 and J is TRBJ2-5; the D gene is possibly TRBD2 (5 bases). CDR3 length: 13 amino acids. Germline CDR1 and CDR2: SEHNR and FQNEAQ (reference sequence). V was shortened by 5 bases and J by 4 bases, with 11 bases between the two germline ends. The CDR3 nucleotides read TGTGCCAGCAGCCCCCGAGGGCCAGAGACCCAGTACTTC. This sequence encodes CASSPRGPETQYF.

This sequence joins TRBV29-1 and TRBJ2-5; TRBD1 is a possible D gene (5 bases). CDR1 SQVTM and CDR2 ANQGSEA come from the germline V gene. This CDR3 is built from 12 residues. Trimming took 5 bases from V and 3 from J, leaving 10 bases between them. The CDR3 loop reads CSVLKGEETQYF. CDR3 DNA sequence: TGCAGCGTTCTTAAAGGGGAAGAGACCCAGTACTTC.

The chain couples TRBV18 to TRBJ1-5; D perhaps matches TRBD1 (6 bases). Trimming pared 1 base from V and 0 bases from J, leaving 10 bases between. Looked up from germline, CDR1 is KGHSH and CDR2 is LQKENI. CDR3 size: 16 residues. The CDR3: CASSPQAGHSNQPQHF. The CDR3 nucleotides read TGTGCCAGCTCACCACAAGCGGGACATAGCAATCAGCCCCAGCATTTT.

The J gene is TRBJ1-2, the V gene TRBV4-2; D is unclear. This CDR3 has 15 amino acids. The ends were cut back, 0 bases at V and 4 bases at J, with 12 bases in the middle. Germline lookup yields CDR1 LGHNA and CDR2 YNFKEQ. CDR3: CASSQERAGSYGYTF. In DNA form, the CDR3 reads TGTGCCAGCAGCCAAGAACGCGCGGGATCCTATGGCTACACCTTC.